This T cell receptor beta chain emerged from a study of cytomegalovirus exposure and HLA in healthy donors. Trimming stripped 1 base from V and 12 bases from J, with 9 bases between. In germline, CDR1 is SEHNR, CDR2 FQNEAQ (reference sequence). The CDR3 is 12 amino acids. Findings and limits, study-wide: A later analysis found first-cohort TCR clusters tended to co-occur in the 100 to 150 validation repertoires. The authors listed over 150 TCR beta chains as cytomegalovirus-associated. Many donors shared some public TCRs, even though most TCR sequences were rare.

This clone was recorded only once. Its target is unknown. Sequenced by immunoSEQ multiplex PCR; TCRdb stores in-frame clones only, minus some. This repertoire shows 100,000 to 150,000 clones, nearly 90% found once; its top ten account for 3% to 4%. This clonotype was sampled from a man between 25 and 39 years old in good health and CMV-seronegative. The V call is TRBV7-9, the J call TRBJ1-4; D gene unclear. The sequenced sample consisted of PBMCs. The CDR3 DNA is TGTGCCAGCAGCTTAGTGGCCCGGGAACTGTTTTTT. Amino acid sequence: CASSLVARELFF.